Sequencing of this T cell receptor (beta chain) was carried out in a study of CD8 T cells in Susac syndrome. With random hexamers, roughly 0.45 to 1 ug RNA was reverse transcribed. TCRdb re-analysed the immunoSEQ multiplex PCR reads in MiXCR, keeping a single row per CDR3 protein. Of approximately 130,000 distinct CDR3 sequences in the sample, roughly 89% are singletons; the top ten hold approximately 0.24%. This clonotype was observed a few times. The V segment lost 9 bases and the J segment 3 bases; nucleotides outside the gene matches: 2. CDR3 length: 11 amino acids. The germline V gene has CDR1 MNHEY and CDR2 SVGAGI.

This receptor was obtained from a human donor with multiple sclerosis. Source material: CD8+ T cells from PBMCs. The J gene is TRBJ2-7, the V gene TRBV6-5; 7 bases are a match to TRBD1. In DNA form, the CDR3 reads TGTGCCAGTCGGACAGGCTACGAGCAGTACTTC. Translated, it gives CASRTGYEQYF.